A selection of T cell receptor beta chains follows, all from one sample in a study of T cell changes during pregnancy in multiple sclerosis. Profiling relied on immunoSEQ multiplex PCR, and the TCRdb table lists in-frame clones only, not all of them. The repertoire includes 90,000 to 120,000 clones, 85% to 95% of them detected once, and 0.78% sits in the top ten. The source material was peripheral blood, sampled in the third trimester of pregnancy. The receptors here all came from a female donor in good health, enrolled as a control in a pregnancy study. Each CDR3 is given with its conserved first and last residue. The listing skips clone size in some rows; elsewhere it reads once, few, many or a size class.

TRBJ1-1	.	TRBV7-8	CASSFWGQGILMNTEAFF
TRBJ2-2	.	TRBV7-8	CASRAGTENTGELFF
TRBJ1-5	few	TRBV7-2	CASSSRGGWEQPQHF
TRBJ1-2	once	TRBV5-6	CASSLWDREIYGYTF
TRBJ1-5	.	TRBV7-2	CASSLDGGPNQPQHF
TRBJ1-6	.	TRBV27	CASSFINRDRLNSPLHF
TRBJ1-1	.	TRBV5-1	CASSLEANTEAFF
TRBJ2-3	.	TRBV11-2	CASSYLGGTQAPSTDTQYF
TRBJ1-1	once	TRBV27	CASSLNGANTEAFF
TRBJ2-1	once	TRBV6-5	CASRGQGWKNEQFF
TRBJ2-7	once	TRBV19	CASSILQSGEQYF
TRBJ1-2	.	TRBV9	CASSVGDTAGYGYTF
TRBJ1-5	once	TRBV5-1	CASSLGQGRQPQHF
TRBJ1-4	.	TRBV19	CASSIVVRSTTNEKLFF
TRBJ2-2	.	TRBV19	CASSILATGELFF
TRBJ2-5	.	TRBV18	CASSPPTGRPQETQYF
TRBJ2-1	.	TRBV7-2	CASSLRGPPFF
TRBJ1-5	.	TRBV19	CASRRPEQGTQHF
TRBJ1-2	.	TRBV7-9	CASSLVPGSNYGYTF
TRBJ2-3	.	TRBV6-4	CASSKSGGEADTQYF
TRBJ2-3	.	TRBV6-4	CASSDSSASTDTQYF
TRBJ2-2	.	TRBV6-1	CASRTGIRTGELFF
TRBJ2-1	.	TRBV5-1	CASSLVQGDNEQFF
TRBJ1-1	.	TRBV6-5	CASSIRGRTEAFF
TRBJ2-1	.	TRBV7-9	CASTPGLGDNEQFF
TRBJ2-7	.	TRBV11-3	CASSLNAGEVFAYEQYF
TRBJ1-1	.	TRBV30	CAWLPRALNLGAEAFF
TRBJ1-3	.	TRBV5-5	CASSLGQGERNTIYF
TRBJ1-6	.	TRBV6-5	CASSRVQGESPLHF
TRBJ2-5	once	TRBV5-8	CASSSGQGQRETQYF
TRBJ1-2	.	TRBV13	CASSSNNIQGVYGYTF
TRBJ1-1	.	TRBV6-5	CASRHHEGTEAFF
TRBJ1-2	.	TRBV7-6	CASSWGTDYGYTF
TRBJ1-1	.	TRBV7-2	CASSFGGRTEAFF
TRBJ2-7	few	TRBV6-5	CASSYSAGEQYF
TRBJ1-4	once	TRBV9	CASSVDSFNEKLFF
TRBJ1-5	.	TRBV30	CAWSVKLGQGVIGGQPQHF
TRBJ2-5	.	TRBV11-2	CASSTGDREETQYF
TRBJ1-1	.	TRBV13	CASSLARQGAENTEAFF
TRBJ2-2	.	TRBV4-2	CASSQVTYFELAGDPGELFF
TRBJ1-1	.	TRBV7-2	CASKLNRDRVGTEAFF